Listed below are T cell receptor beta chains from one sample, sequenced in a study of early T cells in non-severe SARS-CoV-2 infection. TCRdb fed the 5' RACE reads into MiXCR, producing one record per CDR3 protein. Of 50,000 to 75,000 distinct CDR3 sequences listed, approximately 8.8% were seen once; the top ten hold around 15%. Sequenced material: whole blood, taken at baseline. The receptors shown here come from an adult who was a healthcare worker with PCR-confirmed SARS-CoV-2 infection or an uninfected control (not recorded which). Both conserved end residues are part of each CDR3. Each record gives: J gene, D gene, clone size, V gene, CDR3 protein, CDR3 DNA. The D gene is left open where the match is weak. Not every row has a clone size; where given, it reads once, few, many or a size class.

>TRBJ1-2|-|few|TRBV7-9
CASSLALGPTNYGYTF
TGTGCCAGCAGCTTAGCGCTAGGGCCAACTAACTATGGCTACACCTTC
>TRBJ2-3|TRBD2|many|TRBV7-9
CASSRLAGLTDTQYF
TGTGCCAGCAGCCGACTAGCGGGACTCACAGATACGCAGTATTTT
>TRBJ1-3|-|few|TRBV5-4
CASSLLGVPGGNTIYF
TGTGCCAGCAGCCTACTCGGGGTTCCGGGCGGAAACACCATATATTTT
>TRBJ2-5|-|medium-sized|TRBV6-2/TRBV6-3
CASSYTRNGGETQYF
TGTGCCAGCAGTTACACGAGAAACGGTGGGGAGACCCAGTACTTC
>TRBJ2-1|-|-|TRBV10-3
CAISPSLSSYNEQFF
TGTGCCATCAGCCCTAGCCTAAGCTCCTACAATGAGCAGTTCTTC
>TRBJ2-1|TRBD1|few|TRBV7-3
CASSLWGQNNEQFF
TGTGCCAGCAGCTTATGGGGACAGAACAATGAGCAGTTCTTC
>TRBJ2-5|-|-|TRBV29-1
CSVDQGSRETQYF
TGCAGCGTTGATCAGGGGAGCCGAGAGACCCAGTACTTC
>TRBJ2-5|-|many|TRBV4-1
CASSQVSGLAFETQYF
TGCGCCAGCAGCCAAGTATCTGGGCTAGCGTTTGAGACCCAGTACTTC
>TRBJ1-1|-|few|TRBV7-8
CASSLTGLSEAFF
TGTGCCAGCAGCTTGACAGGTCTTTCTGAAGCTTTCTTT
>TRBJ1-2|-|-|TRBV18
CASSFRDSGYTF
TGTGCCAGCTCATTCAGGGATAGCGGCTACACCTTC
>TRBJ2-7|-|-|TRBV20-1
CSAQTFRSYEQYF
TGCAGTGCCCAGACCTTCCGCTCCTACGAGCAGTACTTC
>TRBJ2-2|-|few|TRBV18
CASSPSGITGELFF
TGTGCCAGCTCACCATCGGGGATCACCGGGGAGCTGTTTTTT
>TRBJ2-1|-|many|TRBV9
CASSVGLMNEQFF
TGTGCCAGCAGCGTGGGACTGATGAATGAGCAGTTCTTC
>TRBJ2-3|-|few|TRBV6-2/TRBV6-3
CASSYLGVADTQYF
TGTGCCAGCAGTTACCTAGGAGTGGCAGATACGCAGTATTTT
>TRBJ2-7|-|few|TRBV6-6
CASSGPGQMTYEQYF
TGTGCCAGCTCCGGCCCGGGCCAGATGACCTACGAGCAGTACTTC
>TRBJ2-1|-|many|TRBV13
CASSLGHLSYNEQFF
TGTGCCAGCAGCCTAGGGCACTTGTCTTACAATGAGCAGTTCTTC